This T cell receptor (beta chain) was sequenced for a study of CD4 T cells in relation to SARS-CoV-2 and coronaviruses (TCRdb year 2021). About the investigation overall: Patient-derived lymphoblastoid cell lines were used to map the HLA restriction of shared crossreactive spike epitopes. The study assessed, at the TCR clonotype level, memory CD4+ T cell crossreactivity between SARS-CoV-2 and common cold coronavirus spike proteins. The Adaptive Biotechnologies TCR-sequencing kit was used for samples from a few pre-COVID donors and for the naive versus memory experiments, whereas the other data were Illumina-based. A different TCR-beta assay, based on Illumina, was used to sequence expansion assays from other donors in the study. Study-wide findings and limitations: Memory CD4+ clonotypes crossrecognizing SARS-CoV-2 and at least one common cold coronavirus spike were found in roughly three fifths of donors. Significantly weaker SARS-CoV-2-driven expansion was shown by crossreactive clones than by monoreactive clones, consistent with antigenic imprinting. Because the crossreactivity analysis focused on spike protein, crossreactivity against other viral proteins was not assessed. Sequencing naive versus memory cells indicated that the assay picks up memory recall responses, not primary responses primed during culture. The study was constrained by small numbers of patients and of tested TCRs. Pre-pandemic and post-infection samples were not both contributed by any donor, so tracing of the source of pre-existing responses was limited.

DNA from uncultured naive and memory CD4+ T cells underwent immunoSEQ TCR-beta sequencing at deep resolution. On the study's bioinformatics: During preprocessing, nonproductive sequences were removed, along with CDR3s that did not begin with C, did not end with F or W, or were shorter than 7 amino acids. Cultured and uncultured naive and memory CD4+ repertoires were searched for CDR3s previously identified as spike- and CEF-reactive. CDR3 homology was measured as pairwise Levenshtein distance, computed with the stringdist R package after trimming three terminal residues from each end. The source is immuneACCESS, and TCRdb retained only in-frame sequences with V and J called. Part of the clones is not carried over; for the studies checked, unresolved V genes explain less than half of this, and the remainder is unexplained. V, J and clone size are those of that table, while D and trimming were read from the DNA. The table for this sample lists 65,000 or so clones; around 87% of them were counted only once. Together, the top ten hold 1.5% to 2% of the sample.

V loses 3 bases, J loses 0 bases, and the germline ends lie 9 bases apart. The CDR3 sequence holds 15 residues, the cysteine and phenylalanine included. Only CDR3 DNA is held: 45 bases, read in frame from base 1. In the germline V gene (reference sequence), CDR1 corresponds to LNHDA and CDR2 to SQIVND. CD4+ T cells from unexposed donors were collected before the COVID-19 pandemic (2011-2018). Naive and memory CD4+ T cells were separated from cryopreserved PBMCs by first enriching for CD4 and then performing EasySep naive CD4+ T cell enrichment. The leukapheresis product used for the unexposed donors was purchased from a commercial source. PBMCs were isolated from leukapheresis product or whole blood by Ficoll-Paque PLUS gradient centrifugation. PBMCs were either cryopreserved at -140°C or used fresh in the expansion assay. The QIAamp Micro DNA Kit was used to extract genomic DNA from the CD4+ T cells.

A remark on this clone: Its antigen is still unknown. No much larger clone is present one base from it, and per-base qualities are unavailable.

The clonotype comes from a human donor in good health. This chain is built from TRBV19 and TRBJ1-3; the D segment could be TRBD1, given 5 matching bases. Sequencing input: memory CD4+ T cells from PBMCs. Per the publication, the cell subset or site label means: memory (non-naive) CD4+ T cells. The DNA sequence follows: TGTGCCAGTAGTATCCAGGGACCCTCTGGAAACACCATATATTTT. This translates into CASSIQGPSGNTIYF.